These T cell receptor beta chains were read from a single sample in a study of shared clonotypes between healthy human individuals. Using immunoSEQ multiplex PCR, the repertoire was profiled, and TCRdb retains in-frame clones only, with some absent. The sample has under 1 million clones; approximately 92% are singletons. The sample consisted of naive CD8+ T cells sorted from blood. The receptors come from a man between 25 and 39 years old in good health. CDR3s include the opening cysteine and the closing phenylalanine or tryptophan. D genes are given only for firm matches. Clone size appears in some rows only: once, few, many, or a class for an expanded clone.

TRBJ2-3,TRBV7-2,TRBD2,-,TGTGCCAGCAGCTTAGTGAGCGGGAACACAGATACGCAGTATTTT,CASSLVSGNTDTQYF
TRBJ2-6,TRBV7-6,-,-,TGTGCCAGCAGCTTAGGTTCGAGGGAAGTGTCTGGGGCCAACGTCCTGACTTTC,CASSLGSREVSGANVLTF
TRBJ2-1,TRBV28,-,-,TGTGCCAGCAGTTTAAGGCCACGAGGGGACAATGAGCAGTTCTTC,CASSLRPRGDNEQFF
TRBJ1-1,TRBV7-6,TRBD1,-,TGTGCCAGCAGCTCCCCGGGGGACAGGGGCACTGAAGCTTTCTTT,CASSSPGDRGTEAFF
TRBJ2-7,TRBV9,TRBD1,once,TGTGCCAGCGGGACGATCGGACAGGCCCCCAGGGACGAGCAGTACTTC,CASGTIGQAPRDEQYF
TRBJ2-7,TRBV29-1,TRBD2,-,TGCAGCGTTGGGGCGGGAGGCTCCTACGAGCAGTACTTC,CSVGAGGSYEQYF
TRBJ1-2,TRBV4-3,-,-,TGCGCCAGCAGCCAAGATCTCTCGATGGACTTGGTCCTCTATGGCTACACCTTC,CASSQDLSMDLVLYGYTF
TRBJ2-7,TRBV23-1,TRBD2,once,TGCGCCAGCAGTCACCCGGGACTAGCGGGCCTCCGCTTCTACGAGCAGTACTTC,CASSHPGLAGLRFYEQYF
TRBJ2-7,TRBV7-8,TRBD1,-,TGTGCCAGCAGCTTAGAAATCGGACAGGGGCTCTACGAGCAGTACTTC,CASSLEIGQGLYEQYF
TRBJ2-1,TRBV15,-,-,TGTGCCACCAGCAGAGGCGACGGGAGCTACAATGAGCAGTTCTTC,CATSRGDGSYNEQFF
TRBJ2-1,TRBV2,-,once,TGTGCCAGCGCGTGGGAAACCGGGACCACCAGAACAGAGCAGTTCTTC,CASAWETGTTRTEQFF
TRBJ2-7,TRBV29-1,TRBD2,-,TGCAGCGTAGAGGGGACTAGCGGGGGGACCTCCTACGAGCAGTACTTC,CSVEGTSGGTSYEQYF
TRBJ2-1,TRBV6-5,-,-,TGTGCCAGCAGTTACTCGGCCCCCGGCTCCTACAATGAGCAGTTCTTC,CASSYSAPGSYNEQFF
TRBJ2-5,TRBV15,TRBD2,-,TGTGCCACCAGACGAGCGGGACAAGAGACCCAGTACTTC,CATRRAGQETQYF
TRBJ2-3,TRBV15,-,-,TGTGCCACCTATTCTGCGGGACGGGGGACAGATACGCAGTATTTT,CATYSAGRGTDTQYF
TRBJ2-1,TRBV4-2,TRBD2,-,TGTGCCAGCAGCCAATCGACTAGCGGGATATTTGGTGAGCAGTTCTTC,CASSQSTSGIFGEQFF
TRBJ2-1,TRBV15,TRBD1,once,TGTGCCACCAGCAGAGGTAGGGGGCGTTTCGATGAGCAGTTCTTC,CATSRGRGRFDEQFF
TRBJ2-1,TRBV30,-,-,TGTGCCTGTCGGACAGAGTCTTACAATGAGCAGTTCTTC,CACRTESYNEQFF
TRBJ1-3,TRBV6-6,-,-,TGTGCCAGTGACGCCATCGGCACTAGCTCTGGAAACACCATATATTTT,CASDAIGTSSGNTIYF
TRBJ1-1,TRBV19,-,-,TGTGCCAGTAGTACACAAGGGTTGACTGAAGCTTTCTTT,CASSTQGLTEAFF
TRBJ2-1,TRBV6-1,TRBD2,-,TGTGCCAGCAGTGGACCGGGACTAGCGGATGAGCAGTTCTTC,CASSGPGLADEQFF
TRBJ2-5,TRBV6-6,TRBD2,-,TGTGCCAGCACCACCGGACTAGCGGGAGAGACCCAGTACTTC,CASTTGLAGETQYF
TRBJ2-6,TRBV7-3,TRBD2,-,TGTGCCAGCAGCGGGGAGGGAATAATACTATCTGGGGCCAACGTCCTGACTTTC,CASSGEGIILSGANVLTF
TRBJ2-1,TRBV7-6,-,-,TGTGCCAGCAGCTTAGGGCGGGGCGGATACAATGAGCAGTTCTTC,CASSLGRGGYNEQFF
TRBJ2-5,TRBV25-1,-,-,TGTGCCAGCAGTGAAGTGGGGGCATCTGACTTCCAAGAGACCCAGTACTTC,CASSEVGASDFQETQYF
TRBJ1-1,TRBV7-9,-,-,TGTGCCAGCAGCACCTCAGGAGGCACTGAAGCTTTCTTT,CASSTSGGTEAFF
TRBJ2-1,TRBV27,TRBD2,-,TGTGCCAGCAGTACCGGACTAGCTCACAGCTCCTACAATGAGCAGTTCTTC,CASSTGLAHSSYNEQFF
TRBJ2-5,TRBV7-2,TRBD2,-,TGTGCCAGCAGCGAGCGACTAGCGGGAGGACAGGAGACCCAGTACTTC,CASSERLAGGQETQYF
TRBJ2-5,TRBV11-2,-,-,TGTGCCAGCAGCTACCGGGGGTCCCAAGAGACCCAGTACTTC,CASSYRGSQETQYF
TRBJ1-4,TRBV6-6,TRBD1,once,TGTGCCAGCAGTTGGGACAGGTCAACTAATGAAAAACTGTTTTTT,CASSWDRSTNEKLFF
TRBJ2-1,TRBV15,TRBD1,-,TGTGCCACCAGGTGGACAGGGAATGAGCAGTTCTTC,CATRWTGNEQFF
TRBJ2-5,TRBV12-5,TRBD2,-,TGTGCTAGTGGCCGCGGGGCGGGAGGCACCTCACAAGAGACCCAGTACTTC,CASGRGAGGTSQETQYF
TRBJ2-7,TRBV7-9,-,-,TGTGCCAGCAGCGTGGAGGCCTCCTACGAGCAGTACTTC,CASSVEASYEQYF
TRBJ2-7,TRBV15,-,-,TGTGCCACCAGCAGAGAACGGCTGACAGCCTACGAGCAGTACTTC,CATSRERLTAYEQYF
TRBJ1-1,TRBV2,-,-,TGTGCCAGCAGTGAACTCTCCCCGGACCCTTTGCAGGCTTTCTTT,CASSELSPDPLQAFF
TRBJ2-1,TRBV7-9,-,-,TGTGCCAGCAGCTTAGATGCGGGTCACAATGAGCAGTTCTTC,CASSLDAGHNEQFF
TRBJ1-1,TRBV10-2,-,once,TGCGCCAGCAGTGAGTCGCTCAAGAACACTGAAGCTTTCTTT,CASSESLKNTEAFF
TRBJ2-3,TRBV19,TRBD1,once,TGTGCCAGTAGTAGATACAGGGGGGCAGATACGCAGTATTTT,CASSRYRGADTQYF
TRBJ1-2,TRBV5-4,-,-,TGTGCCAGCAGCTTGTCACAGGGAATAGCTAACTATGGCTACACCTTC,CASSLSQGIANYGYTF
TRBJ1-2,TRBV19,TRBD1,-,TGTGCCAGTAGTGTCGGGACAGCTTATGGCTACACCTTC,CASSVGTAYGYTF
TRBJ2-1,TRBV6-6,-,-,TGTGCCAGCAGTTATTTGAGGGGACCCTACAATGAGCAGTTCTTC,CASSYLRGPYNEQFF
TRBJ2-7,TRBV5-1,-,-,TGCGCCAGCAGCCCCACCGGGGGGCTGGCATACGAGCAGTACTTC,CASSPTGGLAYEQYF
TRBJ2-3,TRBV10-3,-,-,TGTGCCATCAGGGTCCAACTCGACTCCACAGATACGCAGTATTTT,CAIRVQLDSTDTQYF
TRBJ2-1,TRBV29-1,-,-,TGCAGCGTTGTCTCTTCCTCCTACAATGAGCAGTTCTTC,CSVVSSSYNEQFF
TRBJ2-7,TRBV5-1,-,-,TGCGCCAGCAGCTTGGAGGTCAGGACCCCTCGCGAGCAGTACTTC,CASSLEVRTPREQYF
TRBJ2-7,TRBV5-4,TRBD1,-,TGTGCCAGCAGCTTGGAACAGGGGCACGTTGCCTACGAGCAGTACTTC,CASSLEQGHVAYEQYF
TRBJ2-7,TRBV11-2,-,-,TGTGCCAGCATGTTAAGTGGCGAGCAGTACTTC,CASMLSGEQYF
TRBJ2-3,TRBV9,-,once,TGTGCCAGCAGCCCGAGGCATGGGGGGATCGGCACAGATACGCAGTATTTT,CASSPRHGGIGTDTQYF
TRBJ1-1,TRBV11-3,TRBD1,-,TGTGCCAGCAGCCCAGGGGGGGGGAACACTGAAGCTTTCTTT,CASSPGGGNTEAFF
TRBJ1-5,TRBV5-6,TRBD1,-,TGTGCCAGCAGCTTGGCCAGGGGGGGAAGTCAGCCCCAGCATTTT,CASSLARGGSQPQHF
TRBJ2-2,TRBV5-4,-,-,TGTGCCAGCAGTCAAGGGGTGGGGGAGCTGTTTTTT,CASSQGVGELFF
TRBJ2-7,TRBV10-3,-,-,TGTGCCATCAAGATAGGGGGTGGATCCTACGAGCAGTACTTC,CAIKIGGGSYEQYF
TRBJ2-7,TRBV5-5,-,-,TGTGCCAGCAGCCCGTTCGAGTTCCTCTCCTACGAGCAGTACTTC,CASSPFEFLSYEQYF
TRBJ2-7,TRBV27,-,-,TGTGCCAGCAGTCCCCTGACAGGCGCCCTCTACGAGCAGTACTTC,CASSPLTGALYEQYF
TRBJ1-3,TRBV23-1,-,-,TGCGCCAGCAGTCCCGGGACTCCTAAGTTCTCTGGAAACACCATATATTTT,CASSPGTPKFSGNTIYF
TRBJ1-5,TRBV9,-,once,TGTGCCAGCAGCGTATCAGGGAACAATCAGCCCCAGCATTTT,CASSVSGNNQPQHF
TRBJ1-2,TRBV27,-,-,TGTGCCAGCAGCCTTAACCGCTTACTCCGTGGCTACACCTTC,CASSLNRLLRGYTF
TRBJ1-1,TRBV18,TRBD1,-,TGTGCCAGCTATACAGGGGAGGGTATGAACACTGAAGCTTTCTTT,CASYTGEGMNTEAFF